Described below is a single T cell receptor (beta chain) sequence and its context. Its antigen is as yet unknown. The data were obtained in a study of early T cells in non-severe SARS-CoV-2 infection. Study-level information: Bulk RNA from unsorted whole blood was sequenced; chains were unpaired. General study results and limits: Matches to VDJdb favored anti-spike CD8 responses and missed private and CD4 specificities.

Trimming stripped 1 base from V and 4 bases from J, with 5 bases between. The germline gives CDR1 MNHNS, CDR2 SASEGT. This CDR3 spans 12 amino acids. TCRdb used MiXCR to reprocess the 5' RACE reads, holding one entry per CDR3 protein. The table has about 66,000 distinct CDR3 sequences, 20% to 25% seen once; the top ten hold approximately 15%. This sequence originates from an adult who was a healthcare worker with PCR-confirmed SARS-CoV-2 infection or an uninfected control (not recorded which). V and J are TRBV6-1 and TRBJ2-7; the D is unclear. Material: whole blood, obtained at baseline. The CDR3 nucleotides are TGTGCCAGCAGTGAAGATATTTACGAGCAGTACTTC. Its protein is CASSEDIYEQYF.